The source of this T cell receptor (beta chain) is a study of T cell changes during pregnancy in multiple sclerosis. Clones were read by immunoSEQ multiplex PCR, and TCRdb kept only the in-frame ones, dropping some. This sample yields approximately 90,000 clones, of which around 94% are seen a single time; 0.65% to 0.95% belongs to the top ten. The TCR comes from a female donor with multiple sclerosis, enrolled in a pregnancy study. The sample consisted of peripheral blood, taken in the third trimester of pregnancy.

The CDR3 reads CAWATSGITDTQYF. The CDR3 DNA sequence: TGTGCCTGGGCCACTAGCGGGATTACAGATACGCAGTATTTT. The chain employs TRBV30 and TRBJ2-3; 10 bases align to TRBD2. The germline gives CDR1 GTSNPN, CDR2 SVGIG (reference sequence). The CDR3 covers 14 residues. The J segment lost 3 bases and the V segment lost 5 bases, leaving 5 bases of the junction unmatched.